This section outlines one T cell receptor (beta chain) sequence together with its context. The antigen is unknown. Germline V CDR1 and CDR2: SGDLS, YYNGEE. This CDR3 comprises 14 residues. Between the trimmed V and J ends, which lost 0 bases and 2 bases, there was a span of 9 bases. This entry comes from a study of OX40 agonist ivuxolimab in advanced cancers. About the study: Treatment of patients was with ivuxolimab, an agonistic anti-OX40 (CD134) antibody. Study findings and constraints: Both blood CD4+ and CD8+ T cells showed clonal growth by week 6 at 0.1 to 3.0 mg/kg. There were, on average, more expanded clones in CD8+ T cells than in CD4+.

Here immunoSEQ multiplex PCR was the method, and the copy in TCRdb shows in-frame clones only, minus some. Of 40,000 to 45,000 clones detected, 75% to 90% appear once; the ten largest clones hold 3.5% to 5%. This clonotype was obtained from an adult with an advanced solid tumor such as melanoma, head and neck, liver or kidney cancer. The sequencing used CD4+ or CD8+ T cells sorted from blood, collected in a trial of the OX40 agonist ivuxolimab. The chain links TRBV9 to TRBJ2-7; D gene unclear. This CDR3 is CASSVGPEPYEQYF. CDR3 nucleotide sequence: TGTGCCAGCAGCGTAGGGCCGGAACCCTACGAGCAGTACTTC. The complete variable domain, with remaining parts taken from reference TRBV9 and TRBJ2-7, reads DSGVTQTPKHLITATGQRVTLRCSPRSGDLSVYWYQQSLDQGLQFLIQYYNGEERAKGNILERFSAQQFPDLHSELNLSSLELGDSALYFCASSVGPEPYEQYFGPGTRLTVT.